This entry features one TCR beta chain sequence. The source of the sample is a study of shared T cell receptors in the human thymus. Assay: immunoSEQ multiplex PCR; the TCRdb copy retains only in-frame clones and omits some. The sample has about 660,000 clones, approximately 88% seen once. CDR1 and CDR2 from the germline V gene are SGHVS and FNYEAQ. The CDR3 is 17 amino acids. Trimming removed 5 bases at V and 3 bases at J, with 21 bases between. These data were also reused for a study on human thymus T cells. That work contributes: Related research has reported that thymic repertoires overlap highly among unrelated individuals.

The chain carries TRBV7-6 and TRBJ2-3; tentatively, D is TRBD2 (5 bases). This clonotype was obtained from a boy in the first two years of life with a congenital heart defect. Sequencing input: thymocytes. The CDR3 region is CASSTSRRVCSTDTQYF. CDR3 DNA sequence: TGTGCCAGCAGCACGTCGAGGCGGGTTTGTTCTACAGATACGCAGTATTTT.